Reported below is one T cell receptor beta chain. TCRdb's table, derived via immunoSEQ multiplex PCR, lists solely in-frame clones and lacks some. The table has about 280,000 clones, under 90% seen once. The data are from a study of blood T cell repertoires in COVID-19. The sequence came from a woman between 35 and 50 years old who had recovered from COVID-19. Source material: peripheral blood.

In nucleotides, the CDR3 is TGTGCCAGCAGACTCGGACTAGCGGGAGAAACAGATACGCAGTATTTT. As protein: CASRLGLAGETDTQYF. This chain uses TRBV28 with TRBJ2-3, with 13 bases matching TRBD2. This CDR3 has 16 amino acids. Germline CDR1 is MDHEN and CDR2 is SYDVKM. The J segment lost 3 bases and the V segment lost 6 bases, leaving 6 bases of the junction unmatched.